This T cell receptor beta chain is drawn from a study of cytomegalovirus exposure and HLA in healthy donors. Background on the study: An early release of data contained some 80 million unique TCRs, which came from HLA-typed donors.

Germline CDR1 and CDR2: SGHRS and YFSETQ. This CDR3 region has 15 residues. V lost 4 bases to trimming and J lost 5 bases; unmatched junction nucleotides: 7. It was with 60 Vbeta and 13 Jbeta primers that the PCR ran. The repertoire was sequenced with immunoSEQ multiplex PCR; TCRdb's copy has only in-frame clones and lacks some. The sample yields about 200,000 clones, approximately 78% seen once. The sample comprised PBMCs. This chain joins TRBV5-1 and TRBJ1-2, with 11 nucleotides matching TRBD1. The receptor's source is a woman in her forties in good health and CMV-seronegative. CDR3 in DNA: TGCGCCAGCAGCCCGGAGGGGACAGGGGGATATGGCTACACCTTC. Residues: CASSPEGTGGYGYTF.